The rows below give T cell receptor beta chains drawn from one sample of a study of shared clonotypes between healthy human individuals. The repertoire was sequenced with immunoSEQ multiplex PCR; TCRdb's copy has only in-frame clones and lacks some. The repertoire has 850,000 to 1,200,000 clones, under 80% of them found once; the top ten carry 1.4% to 1.5%. The sample comprised memory CD4+ T cells sorted from blood. These receptors originate from a man aged 18 to 30 in good health. Each CDR3 is given with its conserved first and last residue. The D gene is left open where the match is weak. Not every row has a clone size; where given, it reads once, few, many or a size class.

>few|TRBJ1-4|TRBV4-1|-
CASSQVGGGNEKLFF
>-|TRBJ2-5|TRBV7-9|TRBD2
CASSLIGGAFQETQYF
>once|TRBJ2-1|TRBV7-9|-
CASTSRGAPNEQFF
>once|TRBJ2-7|TRBV5-1|-
CASSPESGGKVYEQYF
>once|TRBJ2-6|TRBV2|-
CASDPSGANVLTF
>-|TRBJ1-5|TRBV18|-
CASSPGEGNQPQHF
>once|TRBJ2-5|TRBV4-1|-
CASSLAITETQYF
>-|TRBJ2-4|TRBV2|TRBD2
CASSELASGGAIEYF
>-|TRBJ1-1|TRBV2|-
CASSYRAAQLSEAFF
>-|TRBJ2-7|TRBV27|-
CASSLSGSARSYEQYF
>-|TRBJ1-6|TRBV2|-
CASRIDGNNSPLHF
>-|TRBJ2-7|TRBV6-6|TRBD1
CASRAGGNYEQYF
>-|TRBJ2-7|TRBV6-6|TRBD2
CASIPSGLAGGGEQYF
>-|TRBJ1-3|TRBV30|-
CAWSVLGNTIYF
>-|TRBJ1-5|TRBV6-1|-
CASSVTGTNNQPQHF
>-|TRBJ1-2|TRBV19|-
CASSSDRNRDGYTF
>-|TRBJ2-4|TRBV6-1|TRBD2
CASSESSGGANIQYF
>-|TRBJ2-7|TRBV5-4|-
CASSSGAEGYSYEQYF
>-|TRBJ2-1|TRBV6-5|-
CASSYSGGSYNEQFF
>-|TRBJ2-2|TRBV6-4|-
CASSQLPGRGELFF
>-|TRBJ1-2|TRBV6-6|-
CASSATGREGGYTF
>-|TRBJ2-7|TRBV4-3|-
CASSQDSLVERSSYEQYF
>-|TRBJ2-1|TRBV27|-
CASSLPPFSYNEQFF
>-|TRBJ1-2|TRBV6-1|-
CASSEDSGYTF
>few|TRBJ1-5|TRBV15|-
CATSPGGGSGQPQHF
>-|TRBJ1-6|TRBV27|TRBD1
CASSLGQINSPLHF
>many|TRBJ1-2|TRBV7-2|-
CASSLVQKFGGYTF
>-|TRBJ2-1|TRBV5-4|-
CASSYPDGGEQFF
>few|TRBJ2-7|TRBV28|TRBD1
CASSNLRTGAYEQYF
>-|TRBJ1-4|TRBV11-2|-
CASSLGQDRRGPEKLFF
>-|TRBJ2-7|TRBV5-1|-
CASSLDSRLYEQYF
>-|TRBJ2-1|TRBV5-1|TRBD2
CASSLASGLAGNEQFF
>many|TRBJ2-7|TRBV2|TRBD1
CASRLSAGTGSYEQYF
>few|TRBJ2-7|TRBV19|-
CASTPEGRTYEQYF
>-|TRBJ2-3|TRBV29-1|-
CSVPTVGGTDTQYF
>-|TRBJ1-2|TRBV6-5|-
CASSYGGNYGYTF
>-|TRBJ2-3|TRBV7-9|-
CASSLGTIGTDTQYF
>-|TRBJ2-5|TRBV7-2|-
CASSLEAGRETQYF
>-|TRBJ2-5|TRBV5-4|TRBD2
CASSGGTSASYGLTQYF
>-|TRBJ1-1|TRBV19|TRBD1
CASSQGQGGTEAFF
>-|TRBJ2-2|TRBV2|-
CASSIFGGELFF
>once|TRBJ2-5|TRBV5-6|TRBD2
CASSFGLAEQETQYF
>-|TRBJ1-2|TRBV11-2|TRBD1
CASSLTGDGYTF
>-|TRBJ1-5|TRBV5-6|-
CASSLVGASNQPQHF
>few|TRBJ1-4|TRBV30|-
CAWSKGLQTTNEKLFF
>once|TRBJ2-7|TRBV30|TRBD2
CAWSRGSGRASYEQYF
>-|TRBJ2-7|TRBV7-2|TRBD2
CATRTSLNSYEQYF
>-|TRBJ2-3|TRBV29-1|TRBD2
CSACPSGLTDTQYF
>-|TRBJ1-2|TRBV27|-
CASSPDGNYGYTF